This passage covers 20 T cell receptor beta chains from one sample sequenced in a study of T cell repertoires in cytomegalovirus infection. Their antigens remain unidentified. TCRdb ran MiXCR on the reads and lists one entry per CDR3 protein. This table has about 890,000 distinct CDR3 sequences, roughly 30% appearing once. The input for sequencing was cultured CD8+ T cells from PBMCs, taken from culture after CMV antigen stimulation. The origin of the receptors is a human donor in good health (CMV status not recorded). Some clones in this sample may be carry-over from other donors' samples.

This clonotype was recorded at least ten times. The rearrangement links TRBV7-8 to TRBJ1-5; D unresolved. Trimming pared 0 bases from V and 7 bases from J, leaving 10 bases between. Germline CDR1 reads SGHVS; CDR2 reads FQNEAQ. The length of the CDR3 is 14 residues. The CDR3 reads CASSLAGNLQPQHF. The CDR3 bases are TGTGCCAGCAGCTTAGCCGGGAACCTACAGCCCCAGCATTTT.

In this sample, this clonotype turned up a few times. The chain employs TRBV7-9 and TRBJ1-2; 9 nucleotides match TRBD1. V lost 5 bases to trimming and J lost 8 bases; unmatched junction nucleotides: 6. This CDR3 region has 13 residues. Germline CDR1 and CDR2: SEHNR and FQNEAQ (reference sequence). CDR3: CASSPGTGRGYTF. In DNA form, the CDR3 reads TGTGCCAGCAGCCCAGGGACAGGGAGAGGCTACACCTTC.

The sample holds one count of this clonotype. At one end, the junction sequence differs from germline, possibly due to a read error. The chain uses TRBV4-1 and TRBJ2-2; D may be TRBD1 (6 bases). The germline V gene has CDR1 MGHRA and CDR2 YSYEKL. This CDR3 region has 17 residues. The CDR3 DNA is TGTGCCAGCAGCCAACCTACAGGGAATCGATACACCGGGGAGCTGTTTTTT. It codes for CASSQPTGNRYTGELFF.

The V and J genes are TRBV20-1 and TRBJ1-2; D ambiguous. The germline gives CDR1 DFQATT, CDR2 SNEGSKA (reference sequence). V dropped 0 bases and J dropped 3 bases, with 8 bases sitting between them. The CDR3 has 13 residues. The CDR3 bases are TGCAGTGCTAGAGATTTTGCCCACTATGGCTACACCTTC. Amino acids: CSARDFAHYGYTF.

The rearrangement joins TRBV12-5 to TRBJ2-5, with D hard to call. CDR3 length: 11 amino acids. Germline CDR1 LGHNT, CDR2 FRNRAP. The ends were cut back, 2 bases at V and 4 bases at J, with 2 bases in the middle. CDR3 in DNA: TGTGCTAGTGGTTTGCGAGAGACCCAGTACTTC. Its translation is CASGLRETQYF.

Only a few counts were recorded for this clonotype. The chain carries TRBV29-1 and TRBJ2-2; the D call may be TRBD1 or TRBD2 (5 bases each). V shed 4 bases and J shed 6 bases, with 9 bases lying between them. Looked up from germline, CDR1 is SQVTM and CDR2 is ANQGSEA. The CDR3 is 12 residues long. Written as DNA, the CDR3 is TGCAGCGTTGTGTGGGGGTCCGGGGAGCTGTTTTTT. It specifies CSVVWGSGELFF.

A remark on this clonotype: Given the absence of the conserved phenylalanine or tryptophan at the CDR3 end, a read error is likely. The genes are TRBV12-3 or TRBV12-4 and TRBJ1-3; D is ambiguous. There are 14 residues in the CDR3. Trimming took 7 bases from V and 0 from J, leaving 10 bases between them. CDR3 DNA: TGTGCCAGCACCTGGTCCTCCTCTGGAAACACCATATATTCT. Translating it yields CASTWSSSGNTIYS.

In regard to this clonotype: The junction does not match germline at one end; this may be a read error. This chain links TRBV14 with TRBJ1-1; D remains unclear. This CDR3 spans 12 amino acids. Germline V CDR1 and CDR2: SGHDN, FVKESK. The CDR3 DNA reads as TGTACCAGCAGCCGGACGTCGGCTGAAGCTTTCTTT. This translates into CTSSRTSAEAFF.

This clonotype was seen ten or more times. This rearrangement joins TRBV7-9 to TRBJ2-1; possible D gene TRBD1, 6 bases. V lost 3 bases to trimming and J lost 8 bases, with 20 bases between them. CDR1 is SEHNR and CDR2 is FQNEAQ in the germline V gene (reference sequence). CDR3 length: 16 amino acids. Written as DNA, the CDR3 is TGTGCCAGCAGCTTTTCCGGCCGGACGGGACATGATGAGCAGTTCTTC. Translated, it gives CASSFSGRTGHDEQFF.

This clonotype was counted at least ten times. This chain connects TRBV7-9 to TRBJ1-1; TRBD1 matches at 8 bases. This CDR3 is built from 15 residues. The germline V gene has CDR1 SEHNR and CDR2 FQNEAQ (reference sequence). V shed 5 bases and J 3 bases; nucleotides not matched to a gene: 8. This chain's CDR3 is CASSPNRGGDTEAFF. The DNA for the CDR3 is TGTGCCAGCAGCCCTAACAGGGGGGGGGACACTGAAGCTTTCTTT.

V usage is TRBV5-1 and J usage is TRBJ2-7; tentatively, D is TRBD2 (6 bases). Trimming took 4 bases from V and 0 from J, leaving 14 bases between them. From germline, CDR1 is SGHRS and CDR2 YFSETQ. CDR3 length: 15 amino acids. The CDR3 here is CASSRDSKISYEQYF. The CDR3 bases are TGCGCCAGCAGCCGGGACTCTAAGATCTCCTACGAGCAGTACTTC.

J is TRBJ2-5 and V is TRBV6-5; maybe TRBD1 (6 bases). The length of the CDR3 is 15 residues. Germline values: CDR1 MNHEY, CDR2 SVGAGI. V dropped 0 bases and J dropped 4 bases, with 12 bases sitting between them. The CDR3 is CASSYSQGTGETQYF. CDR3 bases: TGTGCCAGCAGTTACTCACAGGGTACGGGAGAGACCCAGTACTTC.

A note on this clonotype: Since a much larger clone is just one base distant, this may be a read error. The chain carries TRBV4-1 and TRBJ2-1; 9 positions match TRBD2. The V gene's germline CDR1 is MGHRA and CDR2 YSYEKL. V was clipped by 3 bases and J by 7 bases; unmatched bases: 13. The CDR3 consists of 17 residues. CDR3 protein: CASSQTSGTSRWNEQFF. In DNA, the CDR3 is TGCGCCAGCAGCCAGACTTCCGGGACTAGCAGGTGGAATGAGCAGTTCTTC.

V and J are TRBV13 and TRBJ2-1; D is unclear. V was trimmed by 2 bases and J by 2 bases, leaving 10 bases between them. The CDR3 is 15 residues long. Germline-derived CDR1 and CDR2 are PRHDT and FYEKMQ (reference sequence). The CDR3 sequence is CASSLTSEAYNEQFF. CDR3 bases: TGTGCCAGCAGCTTAACCAGCGAGGCCTACAATGAGCAGTTCTTC.

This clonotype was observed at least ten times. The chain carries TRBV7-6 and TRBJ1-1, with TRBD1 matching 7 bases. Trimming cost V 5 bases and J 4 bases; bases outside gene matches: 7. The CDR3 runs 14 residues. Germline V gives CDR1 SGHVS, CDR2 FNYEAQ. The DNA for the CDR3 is TGTGCCAGCAGCGTCGACAGGGTTGGCACTGAAGCTTTCTTT. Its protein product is CASSVDRVGTEAFF.

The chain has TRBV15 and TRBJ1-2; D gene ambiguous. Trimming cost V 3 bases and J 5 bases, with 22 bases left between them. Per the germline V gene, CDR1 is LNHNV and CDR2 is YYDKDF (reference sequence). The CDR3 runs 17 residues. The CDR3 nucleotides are TGTGCCACCAGCAGTGGCGGTGGGCAGGTTTTTCTTTATGGCTACACCTTC. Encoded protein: CATSSGGGQVFLYGYTF.

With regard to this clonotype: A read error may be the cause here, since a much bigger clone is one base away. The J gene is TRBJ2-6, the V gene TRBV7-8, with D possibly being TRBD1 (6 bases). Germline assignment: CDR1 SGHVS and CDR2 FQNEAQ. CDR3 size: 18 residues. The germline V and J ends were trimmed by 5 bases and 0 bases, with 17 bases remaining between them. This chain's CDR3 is CASSASRDTNSGANVLTF. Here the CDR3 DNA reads TGTGCCAGCAGCGCCTCCCGGGACACGAACTCTGGGGCCAACGTCCTGACTTTC. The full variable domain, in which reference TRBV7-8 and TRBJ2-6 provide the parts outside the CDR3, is GAGVSQSPRYKVAKRGQDVALRCDPISGHVSLFWYQQALGQGPEFLTYFQNEAQLDKSGLPSDRFFAERPEGSVSTLKIQRTQQEDSAVYLCASSASRDTNSGANVLTFGAGSRLTVL.

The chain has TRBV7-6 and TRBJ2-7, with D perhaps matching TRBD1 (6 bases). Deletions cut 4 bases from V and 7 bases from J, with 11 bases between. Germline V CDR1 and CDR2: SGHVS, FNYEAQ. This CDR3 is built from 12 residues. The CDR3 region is CASSWRGQEQYF. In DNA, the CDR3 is TGTGCCAGCAGCTGGCGTGGACAGGAGCAGTACTTC. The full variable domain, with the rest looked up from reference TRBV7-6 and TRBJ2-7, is GAGVSQSPRYKVTKRGQDVALRCDPISGHVSLYWYRQALGQGPEFLTYFNYEAQQDKSGLPNDRFSAERPEGSISTLTIQRTEQRDSAMYRCASSWRGQEQYFGPGTRLTVT.

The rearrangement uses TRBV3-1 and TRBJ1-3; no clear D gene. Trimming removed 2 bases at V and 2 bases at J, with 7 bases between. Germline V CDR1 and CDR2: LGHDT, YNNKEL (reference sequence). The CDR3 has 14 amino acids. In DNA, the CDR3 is TGTGCCAGCAGCCAAAGGACTCCTGGAAACACCATATATTTT. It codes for CASSQRTPGNTIYF.

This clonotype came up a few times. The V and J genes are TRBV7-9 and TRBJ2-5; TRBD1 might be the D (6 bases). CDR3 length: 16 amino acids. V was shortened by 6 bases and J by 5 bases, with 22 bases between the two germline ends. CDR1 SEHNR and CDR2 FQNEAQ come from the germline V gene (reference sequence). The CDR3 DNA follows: TGTGCCAGCAGTCCTTATACAGGGCCCCTTGGGGAGACCCAGTACTTC. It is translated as CASSPYTGPLGETQYF.